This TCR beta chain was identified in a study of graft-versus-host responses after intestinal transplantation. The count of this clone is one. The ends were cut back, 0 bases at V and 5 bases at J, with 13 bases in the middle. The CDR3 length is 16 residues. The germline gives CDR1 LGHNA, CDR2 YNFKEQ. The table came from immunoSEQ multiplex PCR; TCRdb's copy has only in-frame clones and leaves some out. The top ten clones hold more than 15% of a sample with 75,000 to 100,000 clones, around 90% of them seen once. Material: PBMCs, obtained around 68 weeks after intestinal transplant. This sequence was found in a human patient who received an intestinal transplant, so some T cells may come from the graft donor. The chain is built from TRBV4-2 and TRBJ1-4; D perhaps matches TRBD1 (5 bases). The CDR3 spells CASSQDIGTQNEKLFF. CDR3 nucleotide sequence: TGTGCCAGCAGCCAAGATATTGGGACTCAAAATGAAAAACTGTTTTTT.